These T cell receptor beta chains were read from a single sample in a study of shared clonotypes between healthy human individuals. TCRdb's copy holds only in-frame clones and misses some; the assay was immunoSEQ multiplex PCR. The data show 900,000 to 1,200,000 clones, around 78% seen once. The sample taken for sequencing was memory CD4+ T cells from PBMCs. All receptors derive from a man between 18 and 35 years old in good health. Some clones in this sample may be carry-over from other donors' samples. The CDR3 runs from the conserved cysteine through the conserved F or W. The order of the fields is J gene, D gene, clone size, V gene, CDR3 protein, CDR3 DNA. D genes are given only for firm matches. Clone size is stated in some rows and not others, as once, few, many or a class when expanded.

j_gene: TRBJ1-2
d_gene: NA
abundance: NA
v_gene: TRBV5-1
CDR3aa: CASSLEGSGGYTF
CDR3nt: TGCGCCAGCAGCTTGGAGGGTTCCGGTGGCTACACCTTC

j_gene: TRBJ2-1
d_gene: NA
abundance: NA
v_gene: TRBV28
CDR3aa: CASRKREDRNEQFF
CDR3nt: TGTGCCAGCCGGAAACGGGAGGACAGAAATGAGCAGTTCTTC

j_gene: TRBJ2-1
d_gene: NA
abundance: NA
v_gene: TRBV5-1
CDR3aa: CASSSTPSGQTYNEQFF
CDR3nt: TGCGCCAGCAGCTCAACTCCTTCGGGGCAGACCTACAATGAGCAGTTCTTC

j_gene: TRBJ2-7
d_gene: NA
abundance: NA
v_gene: TRBV27
CDR3aa: CASSPLSSYEQYF
CDR3nt: TGTGCCAGCAGTCCCTTGAGCTCCTACGAGCAGTACTTC

j_gene: TRBJ2-5
d_gene: TRBD1
abundance: NA
v_gene: TRBV4-1
CDR3aa: CASSHGQGVRETQYF
CDR3nt: TGCGCCAGCAGCCACGGACAGGGGGTTCGCGAGACCCAGTACTTC

j_gene: TRBJ2-5
d_gene: NA
abundance: NA
v_gene: TRBV5-1
CDR3aa: CASSTEGVTQYF
CDR3nt: TGCGCCAGCAGCACCGAGGGTGTGACCCAGTACTTC

j_gene: TRBJ1-2
d_gene: NA
abundance: NA
v_gene: TRBV7-2
CDR3aa: CASSFDRDYGYTF
CDR3nt: TGTGCCAGCAGCTTCGATAGGGACTATGGCTACACCTTC

j_gene: TRBJ1-1
d_gene: NA
abundance: once
v_gene: TRBV6-5
CDR3aa: CASSPGEGKNTEAFF
CDR3nt: TGTGCCAGCAGTCCTGGGGAGGGGAAGAACACTGAAGCTTTCTTT

j_gene: TRBJ2-1
d_gene: NA
abundance: NA
v_gene: TRBV9
CDR3aa: CASSVGGTSYNEQFF
CDR3nt: TGTGCCAGCAGCGTGGGCGGGACCTCCTACAATGAGCAGTTCTTC

j_gene: TRBJ2-2
d_gene: NA
abundance: NA
v_gene: TRBV19
CDR3aa: CASTRRHSNTGELFF
CDR3nt: TGTGCCAGTACTAGGCGACACTCGAACACCGGGGAGCTGTTTTTT

j_gene: TRBJ1-5
d_gene: NA
abundance: NA
v_gene: TRBV28
CDR3aa: CASSLSRAQHF
CDR3nt: TGTGCCAGCAGCCTTAGCCGGGCCCAGCATTTT

j_gene: TRBJ1-5
d_gene: NA
abundance: NA
v_gene: TRBV6-5
CDR3aa: CASRGQGSNQPQHF
CDR3nt: TGTGCCAGCAGGGGGCAGGGGAGCAATCAGCCCCAGCATTTT

j_gene: TRBJ1-1
d_gene: TRBD1
abundance: NA
v_gene: TRBV6-5
CDR3aa: CASTPGGDRGTEAFF
CDR3nt: TGTGCCAGCACCCCGGGGGGGGACAGGGGGACTGAAGCTTTCTTT

j_gene: TRBJ1-2
d_gene: NA
abundance: NA
v_gene: TRBV15
CDR3aa: CATSRADGEGYTF
CDR3nt: TGTGCCACCAGCAGGGCCGATGGGGAGGGCTACACCTTC

j_gene: TRBJ2-5
d_gene: TRBD2
abundance: NA
v_gene: TRBV18
CDR3aa: CASSQAGEETQYF
CDR3nt: TGTGCCAGCTCACAGGCGGGGGAAGAGACCCAGTACTTC

j_gene: TRBJ2-5
d_gene: NA
abundance: NA
v_gene: TRBV5-4
CDR3aa: CASSPAGISETQYF
CDR3nt: TGTGCCAGCAGCCCAGCAGGGATATCAGAGACCCAGTACTTC

j_gene: TRBJ2-7
d_gene: TRBD1
abundance: NA
v_gene: TRBV15
CDR3aa: CATSRQTGGPYEQYF
CDR3nt: TGTGCCACCAGCAGGCAAACAGGGGGCCCCTACGAGCAGTACTTC

j_gene: TRBJ1-4
d_gene: NA
abundance: NA
v_gene: TRBV28
CDR3aa: CASLSTGQNEKLFF
CDR3nt: TGTGCCAGCTTATCAACAGGCCAAAATGAAAAACTGTTTTTT

j_gene: TRBJ2-1
d_gene: TRBD2
abundance: NA
v_gene: TRBV11-2
CDR3aa: CASGPGTSQQQFF
CDR3nt: TGTGCCAGCGGGCCCGGGACTAGTCAACAGCAGTTCTTC

j_gene: TRBJ2-5
d_gene: NA
abundance: NA
v_gene: TRBV27
CDR3aa: CASQGRGRETQYF
CDR3nt: TGTGCCAGCCAGGGTCGGGGTCGGGAGACCCAGTACTTC

j_gene: TRBJ1-1
d_gene: NA
abundance: NA
v_gene: TRBV19
CDR3aa: CASSSGPANTEAFF
CDR3nt: TGTGCCAGTAGTTCTGGCCCGGCGAACACTGAAGCTTTCTTT

j_gene: TRBJ1-1
d_gene: TRBD1
abundance: once
v_gene: TRBV25-1
CDR3aa: CASSRTGARGTEAFF
CDR3nt: TGTGCCAGCAGTCGAACAGGGGCTAGGGGGACTGAAGCTTTCTTT

j_gene: TRBJ1-4
d_gene: TRBD1
abundance: NA
v_gene: TRBV2
CDR3aa: CASSGQGAGNEKLFF
CDR3nt: TGTGCCAGCAGCGGGCAGGGGGCTGGTAATGAAAAACTGTTTTTT

j_gene: TRBJ2-5
d_gene: NA
abundance: NA
v_gene: TRBV5-1
CDR3aa: CASSLAEVQETQYF
CDR3nt: TGCGCCAGCAGCTTGGCTGAGGTCCAAGAGACCCAGTACTTC

j_gene: TRBJ1-2
d_gene: TRBD1
abundance: NA
v_gene: TRBV4-2
CDR3aa: CASSQEDRGGTNYGYTF
CDR3nt: TGTGCCAGCAGCCAAGAGGACAGGGGGGGAACTAACTATGGCTACACCTTC

j_gene: TRBJ2-5
d_gene: NA
abundance: once
v_gene: TRBV5-1
CDR3aa: CASSLEAPVKETQYF
CDR3nt: TGCGCCAGCAGCTTGGAGGCTCCTGTAAAAGAGACCCAGTACTTC

j_gene: TRBJ2-5
d_gene: NA
abundance: NA
v_gene: TRBV4-1
CDR3aa: CASSHPRQTQETQYF
CDR3nt: TGCGCCAGCAGCCATCCCCGACAGACCCAAGAGACCCAGTACTTC

j_gene: TRBJ1-1
d_gene: NA
abundance: NA
v_gene: TRBV6-1
CDR3aa: CASTLNTEAFF
CDR3nt: TGTGCCAGCACCTTAAACACTGAAGCTTTCTTT

j_gene: TRBJ1-1
d_gene: NA
abundance: NA
v_gene: TRBV30
CDR3aa: CAWNTWGHEGRTEAFF
CDR3nt: TGTGCCTGGAATACCTGGGGGCACGAGGGACGCACTGAAGCTTTCTTT

j_gene: TRBJ2-7
d_gene: NA
abundance: NA
v_gene: TRBV6-1
CDR3aa: CASSDPTPPYEQYF
CDR3nt: TGTGCCAGCAGTGATCCTACACCCCCCTACGAGCAGTACTTC

j_gene: TRBJ1-4
d_gene: NA
abundance: NA
v_gene: TRBV2
CDR3aa: CASSTLAEEKLFF
CDR3nt: TGTGCCAGCAGCACGCTGGCGGAGGAAAAACTGTTTTTT

j_gene: TRBJ2-1
d_gene: TRBD2
abundance: once
v_gene: TRBV7-3
CDR3aa: CASSLSGGSYNEQFF
CDR3nt: TGTGCCAGCAGCTTAAGCGGGGGCTCCTACAATGAGCAGTTCTTC